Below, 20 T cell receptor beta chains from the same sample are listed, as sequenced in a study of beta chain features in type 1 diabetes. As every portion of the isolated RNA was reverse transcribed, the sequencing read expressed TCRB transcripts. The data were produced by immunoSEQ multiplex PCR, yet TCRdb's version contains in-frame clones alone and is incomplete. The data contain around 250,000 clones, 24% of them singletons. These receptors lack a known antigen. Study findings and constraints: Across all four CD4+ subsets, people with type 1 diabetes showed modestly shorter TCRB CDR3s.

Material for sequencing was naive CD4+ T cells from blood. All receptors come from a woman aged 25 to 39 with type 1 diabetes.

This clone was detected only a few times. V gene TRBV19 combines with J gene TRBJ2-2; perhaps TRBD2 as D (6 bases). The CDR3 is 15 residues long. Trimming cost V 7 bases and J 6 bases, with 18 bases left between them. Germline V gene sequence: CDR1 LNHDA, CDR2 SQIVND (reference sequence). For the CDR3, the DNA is TGTGCCAGTATCCCTGGGCACGGGAGCGCCGGGGAGCTGTTTTTT. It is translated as CASIPGHGSAGELFF.

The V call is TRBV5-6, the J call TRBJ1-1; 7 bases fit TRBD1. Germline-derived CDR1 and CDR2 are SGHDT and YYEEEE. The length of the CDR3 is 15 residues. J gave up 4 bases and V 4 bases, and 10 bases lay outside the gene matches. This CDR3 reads CASSATTGFGTEAFF. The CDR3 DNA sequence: TGTGCCAGCAGCGCGACGACAGGGTTTGGCACTGAAGCTTTCTTT. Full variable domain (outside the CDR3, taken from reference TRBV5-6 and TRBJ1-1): DAGVTQSPTHLIKTRGQQVTLRCSPKSGHDTVSWYQQALGQGPQFIFQYYEEEERQRGNFPDRFSGHQFPNYSSELNVNALLLGDSALYLCASSATTGFGTEAFFGQGTRLTVV.

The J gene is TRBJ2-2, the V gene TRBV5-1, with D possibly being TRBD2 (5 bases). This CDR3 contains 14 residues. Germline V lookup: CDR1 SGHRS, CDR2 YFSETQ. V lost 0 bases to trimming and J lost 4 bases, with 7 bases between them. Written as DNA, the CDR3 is TGCGCCAGCAGCTTGGAGGCGGGCACCGGGGAGCTGTTTTTT. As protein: CASSLEAGTGELFF.

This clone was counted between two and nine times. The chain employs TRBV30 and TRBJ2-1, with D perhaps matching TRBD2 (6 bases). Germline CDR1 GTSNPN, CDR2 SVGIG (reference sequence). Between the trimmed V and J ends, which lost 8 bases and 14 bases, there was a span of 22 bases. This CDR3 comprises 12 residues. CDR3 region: CAGSVGGLEKFF. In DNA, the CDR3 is TGTGCCGGCTCTGTCGGAGGGCTTGAAAAGTTCTTC.

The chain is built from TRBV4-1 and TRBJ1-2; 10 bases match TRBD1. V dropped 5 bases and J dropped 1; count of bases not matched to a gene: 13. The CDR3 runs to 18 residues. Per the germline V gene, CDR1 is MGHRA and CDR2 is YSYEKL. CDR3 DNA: TGCGCCAGCAGCTCCTTCCGGGACAGGGGAGGGAATAACTATGGCTACACCTTC. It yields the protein CASSSFRDRGGNNYGYTF.

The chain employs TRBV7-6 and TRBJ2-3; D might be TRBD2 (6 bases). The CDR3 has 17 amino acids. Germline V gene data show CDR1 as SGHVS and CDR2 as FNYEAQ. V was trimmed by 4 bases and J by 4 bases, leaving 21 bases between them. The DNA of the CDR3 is TGTGCCAGCAGCTCCGGCGCTAGCGTCCTACGGGCAGATACGCAGTATTTT. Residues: CASSSGASVLRADTQYF.

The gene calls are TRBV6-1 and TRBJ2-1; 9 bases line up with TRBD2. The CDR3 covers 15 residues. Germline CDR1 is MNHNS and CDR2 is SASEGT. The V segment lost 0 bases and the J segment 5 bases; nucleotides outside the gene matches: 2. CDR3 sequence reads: CASSEASGSNNEQFF. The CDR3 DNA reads TGTGCCAGCAGTGAAGCTAGCGGGAGCAACAATGAGCAGTTCTTC.

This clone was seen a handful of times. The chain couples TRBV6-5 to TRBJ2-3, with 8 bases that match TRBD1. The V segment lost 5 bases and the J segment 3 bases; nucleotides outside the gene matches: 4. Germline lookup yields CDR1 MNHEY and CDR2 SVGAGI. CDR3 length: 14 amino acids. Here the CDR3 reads CASSPGGRTDTQYF. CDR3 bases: TGTGCCAGCAGTCCAGGGGGCAGGACAGATACGCAGTATTTT.

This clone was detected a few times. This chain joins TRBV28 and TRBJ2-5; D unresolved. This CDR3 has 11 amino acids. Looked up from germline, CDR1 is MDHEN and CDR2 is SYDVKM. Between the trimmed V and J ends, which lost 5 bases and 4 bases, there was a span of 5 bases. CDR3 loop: CASSPSETQYF. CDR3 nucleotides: TGTGCCAGCAGTCCATCAGAGACCCAGTACTTC.

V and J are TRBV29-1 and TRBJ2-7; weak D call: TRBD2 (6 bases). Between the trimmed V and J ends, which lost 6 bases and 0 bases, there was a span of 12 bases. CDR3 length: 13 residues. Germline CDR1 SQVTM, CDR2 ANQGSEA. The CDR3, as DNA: TGCAGCGTCAGGGACTCCAGCTCCTACGAGCAGTACTTC. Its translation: CSVRDSSSYEQYF.

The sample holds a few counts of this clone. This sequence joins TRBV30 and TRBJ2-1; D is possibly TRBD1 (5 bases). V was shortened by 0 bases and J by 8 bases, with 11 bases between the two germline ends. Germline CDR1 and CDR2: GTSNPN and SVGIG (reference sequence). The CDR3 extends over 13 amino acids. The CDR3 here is CAWSVRVGDEQFF. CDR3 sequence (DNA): TGTGCCTGGAGTGTACGGGTAGGGGATGAGCAGTTCTTC.

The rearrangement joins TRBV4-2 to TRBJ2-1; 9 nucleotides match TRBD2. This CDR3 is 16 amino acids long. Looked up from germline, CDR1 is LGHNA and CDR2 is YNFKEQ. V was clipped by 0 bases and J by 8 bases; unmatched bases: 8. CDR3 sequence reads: CASSQDSGGHTYEQFF. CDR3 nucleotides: TGTGCCAGCAGCCAAGATAGCGGGGGTCATACGTATGAGCAGTTCTTC.

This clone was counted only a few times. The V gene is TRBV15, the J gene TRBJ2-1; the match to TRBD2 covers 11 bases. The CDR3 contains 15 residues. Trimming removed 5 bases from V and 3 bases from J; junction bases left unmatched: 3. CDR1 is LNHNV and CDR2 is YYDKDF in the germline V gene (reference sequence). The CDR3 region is CATSAGLAVYNEQFF. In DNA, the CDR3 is TGTGCCACCAGCGCGGGACTAGCGGTCTACAATGAGCAGTTCTTC.

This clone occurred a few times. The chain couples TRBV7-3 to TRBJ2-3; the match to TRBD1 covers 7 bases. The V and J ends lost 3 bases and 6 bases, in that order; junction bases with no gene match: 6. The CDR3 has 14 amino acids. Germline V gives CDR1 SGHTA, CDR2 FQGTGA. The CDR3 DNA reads TGTGCCAGCAGCTTTATAGGGGGCATCGATACGCAGTATTTT. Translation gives CASSFIGGIDTQYF. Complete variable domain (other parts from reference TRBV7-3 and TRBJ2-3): GAGVSQTPSNKVTEKGKYVELRCDPISGHTALYWYRQSLGQGPEFLIYFQGTGAADDSGLPNDRFFAVRPEGSVSTLKIQRTERGDSAVYLCASSFIGGIDTQYFGPGTRLTVL.

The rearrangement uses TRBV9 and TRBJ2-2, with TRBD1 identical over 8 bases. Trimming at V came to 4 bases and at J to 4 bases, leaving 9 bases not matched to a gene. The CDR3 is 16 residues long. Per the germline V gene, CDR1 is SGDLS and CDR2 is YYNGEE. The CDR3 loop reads CASSKGQGGRTGELFF. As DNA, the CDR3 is TGTGCCAGCAGCAAAGGACAGGGAGGCCGCACCGGGGAGCTGTTTTTT.

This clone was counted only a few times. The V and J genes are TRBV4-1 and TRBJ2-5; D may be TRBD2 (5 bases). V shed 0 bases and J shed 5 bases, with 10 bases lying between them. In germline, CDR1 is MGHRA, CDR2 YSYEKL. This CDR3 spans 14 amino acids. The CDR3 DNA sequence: TGCGCCAGCAGCCAAGATGCCGAGCGGGAGACCCAGTACTTC. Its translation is CASSQDAERETQYF.

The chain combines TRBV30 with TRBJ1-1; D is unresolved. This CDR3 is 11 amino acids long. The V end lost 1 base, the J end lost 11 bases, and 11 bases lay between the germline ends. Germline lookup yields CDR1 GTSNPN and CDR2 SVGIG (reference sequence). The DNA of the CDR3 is TGTGCCTGGAGTGGTTCCGCGGGGGCTTTCTTT. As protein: CAWSGSAGAFF.

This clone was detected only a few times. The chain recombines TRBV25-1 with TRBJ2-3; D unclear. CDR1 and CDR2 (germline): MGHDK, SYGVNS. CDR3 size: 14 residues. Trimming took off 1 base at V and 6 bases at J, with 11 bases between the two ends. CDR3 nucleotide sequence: TGTGCCAGCAGTGAATGGAGAGGATTGGATACGCAGTATTTT. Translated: CASSEWRGLDTQYF.

Here the CDR3 DNA reads TGCAGCGTTGGGCCGGGAGGTGGGGAAGAGACCCAGTACTTC. This codes for CSVGPGGGEETQYF. The chain couples TRBV29-1 to TRBJ2-5; TRBD2 aligns across 7 bases. With 4 bases clipped from V and 3 bases from J, the junction kept 8 bases outside the gene matches. The CDR3 is made up of 14 amino acids. CDR1 is SQVTM and CDR2 is ANQGSEA in the germline V gene. Complete variable domain (other parts from reference TRBV29-1 and TRBJ2-5): SAVISQKPSRDICQRGTSLTIQCQVDSQVTMMFWYRQQPGQSLTLIATANQGSEATYESGFVIDKFPISRPNLTFSTLTVSNMSPEDSSIYLCSVGPGGGEETQYFGPGTRLLVL.

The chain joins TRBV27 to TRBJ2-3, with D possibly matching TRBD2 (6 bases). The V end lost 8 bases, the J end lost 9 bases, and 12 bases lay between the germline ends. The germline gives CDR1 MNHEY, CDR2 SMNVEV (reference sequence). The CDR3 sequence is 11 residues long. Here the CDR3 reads CASGSRETQYF. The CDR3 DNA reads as TGTGCCAGCGGTTCCCGGGAGACGCAGTATTTT.